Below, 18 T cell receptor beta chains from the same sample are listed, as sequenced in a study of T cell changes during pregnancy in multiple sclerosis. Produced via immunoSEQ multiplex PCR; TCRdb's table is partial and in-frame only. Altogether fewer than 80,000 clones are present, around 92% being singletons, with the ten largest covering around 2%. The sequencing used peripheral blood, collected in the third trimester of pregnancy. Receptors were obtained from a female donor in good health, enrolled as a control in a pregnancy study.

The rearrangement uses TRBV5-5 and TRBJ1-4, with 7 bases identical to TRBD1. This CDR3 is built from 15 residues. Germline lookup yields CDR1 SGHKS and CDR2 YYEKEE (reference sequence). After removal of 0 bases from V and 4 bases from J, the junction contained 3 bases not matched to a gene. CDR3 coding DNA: TGTGCCAGCAGCTTGGGGGGGACAGATAATGAAAAACTGTTTTTT. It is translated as CASSLGGTDNEKLFF.

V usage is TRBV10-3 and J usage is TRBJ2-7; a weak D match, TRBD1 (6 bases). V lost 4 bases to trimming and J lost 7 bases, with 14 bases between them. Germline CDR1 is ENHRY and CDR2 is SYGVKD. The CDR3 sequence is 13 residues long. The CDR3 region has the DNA TGTGCCATCAGTGGAGGGGGTAGAGAAGAGCAGTACTTC. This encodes CAISGGGREEQYF.

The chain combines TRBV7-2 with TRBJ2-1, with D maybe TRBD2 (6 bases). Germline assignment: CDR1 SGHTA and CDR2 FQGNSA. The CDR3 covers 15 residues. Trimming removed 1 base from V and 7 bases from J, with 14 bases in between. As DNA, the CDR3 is TGTGCCAGCAGCTTAGGGTGGGGACTGGGGAATGAGCAGTTCTTC. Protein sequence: CASSLGWGLGNEQFF. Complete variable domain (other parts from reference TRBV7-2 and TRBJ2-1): GAGVSQSPSNKVTEKGKDVELRCDPISGHTALYWYRQSLGQGLEFLIYFQGNSAPDKSGLPSDRFSAERTGGSVSTLTIQRTQQEDSAVYLCASSLGWGLGNEQFFGPGTRLTVL.

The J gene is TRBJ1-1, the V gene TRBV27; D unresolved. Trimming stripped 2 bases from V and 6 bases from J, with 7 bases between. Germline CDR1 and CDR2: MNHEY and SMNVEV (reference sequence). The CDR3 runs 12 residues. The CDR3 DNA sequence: TGTGCCAGCAGTTTAGGCGGGGCTGAAGCTTTCTTT. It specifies CASSLGGAEAFF.

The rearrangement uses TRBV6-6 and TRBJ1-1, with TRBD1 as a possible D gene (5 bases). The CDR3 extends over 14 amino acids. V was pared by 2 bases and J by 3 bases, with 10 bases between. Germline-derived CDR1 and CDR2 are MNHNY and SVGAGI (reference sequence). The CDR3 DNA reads TGTGCCAGCAGTTACGAGGCAGGGTACACTGAAGCTTTCTTT. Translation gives CASSYEAGYTEAFF.

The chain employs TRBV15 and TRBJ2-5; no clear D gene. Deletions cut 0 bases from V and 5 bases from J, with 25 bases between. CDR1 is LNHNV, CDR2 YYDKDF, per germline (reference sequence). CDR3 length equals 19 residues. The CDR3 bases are TGTGCCACCAGCAGAGATAACGATGGATTAATGAGTGGTAGCGAGACCCAGTACTTC. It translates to CATSRDNDGLMSGSETQYF. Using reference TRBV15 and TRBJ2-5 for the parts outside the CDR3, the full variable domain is DAMVIQNPRYQVTQFGKPVTLSCSQTLNHNVMYWYQQKSSQAPKLLFHYYDKDFNNEADTPDNFQSRRPNTSFCFLDIRSPGLGDTAMYLCATSRDNDGLMSGSETQYFGPGTRLLVL.

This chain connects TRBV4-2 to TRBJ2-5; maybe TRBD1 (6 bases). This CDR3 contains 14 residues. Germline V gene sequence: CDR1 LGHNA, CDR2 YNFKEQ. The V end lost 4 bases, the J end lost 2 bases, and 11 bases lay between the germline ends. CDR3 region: CASSPGQRQETQYF. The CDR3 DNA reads TGTGCCAGCAGCCCCGGACAGCGACAAGAGACCCAGTACTTC.

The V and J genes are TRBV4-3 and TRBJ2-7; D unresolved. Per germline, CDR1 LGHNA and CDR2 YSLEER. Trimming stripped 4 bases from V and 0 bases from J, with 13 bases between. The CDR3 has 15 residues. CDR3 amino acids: CASSRESTSSYEQYF. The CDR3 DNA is TGCGCCAGCAGCCGAGAATCAACAAGCTCCTACGAGCAGTACTTC.

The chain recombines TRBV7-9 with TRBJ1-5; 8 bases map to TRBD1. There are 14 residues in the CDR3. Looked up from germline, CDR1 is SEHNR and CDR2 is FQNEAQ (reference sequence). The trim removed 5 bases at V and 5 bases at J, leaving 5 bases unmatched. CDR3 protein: CASSPYRGDQPQHF. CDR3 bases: TGTGCCAGCAGCCCGTACAGGGGGGATCAGCCCCAGCATTTT.

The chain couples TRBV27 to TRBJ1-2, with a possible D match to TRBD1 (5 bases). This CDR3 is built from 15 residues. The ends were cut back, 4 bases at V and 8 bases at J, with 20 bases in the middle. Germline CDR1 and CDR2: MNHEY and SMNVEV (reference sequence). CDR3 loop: CASSSHTRGFGGYTF. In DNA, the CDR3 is TGTGCCAGCAGTTCCCATACCCGGGGGTTCGGGGGCTACACCTTC.

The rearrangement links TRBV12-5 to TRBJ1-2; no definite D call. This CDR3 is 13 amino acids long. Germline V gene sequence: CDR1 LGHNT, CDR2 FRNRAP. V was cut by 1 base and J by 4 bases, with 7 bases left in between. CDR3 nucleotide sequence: TGTGCTAGTGGTTTGGAACAGTCCTATGGCTACACCTTC. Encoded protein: CASGLEQSYGYTF.

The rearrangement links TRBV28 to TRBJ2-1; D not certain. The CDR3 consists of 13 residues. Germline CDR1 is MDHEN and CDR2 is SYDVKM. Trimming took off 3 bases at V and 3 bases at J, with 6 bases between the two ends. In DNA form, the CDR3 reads TGTGCCAGCAGTTTTAGTCTCTACAATGAGCAGTTCTTC. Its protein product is CASSFSLYNEQFF.

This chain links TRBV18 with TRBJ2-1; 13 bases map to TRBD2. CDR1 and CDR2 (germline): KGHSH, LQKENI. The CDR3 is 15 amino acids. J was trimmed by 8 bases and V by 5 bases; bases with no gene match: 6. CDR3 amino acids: CASSEGLAGQDEQFF. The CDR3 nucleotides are TGTGCCAGCTCAGAGGGACTAGCGGGACAGGATGAGCAGTTCTTC.

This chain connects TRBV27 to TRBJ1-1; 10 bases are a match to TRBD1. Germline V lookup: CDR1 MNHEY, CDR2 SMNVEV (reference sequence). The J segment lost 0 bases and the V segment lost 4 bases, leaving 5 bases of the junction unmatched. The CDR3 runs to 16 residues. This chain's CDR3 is CASSSWTGGMNTEAFF. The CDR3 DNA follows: TGTGCCAGCAGTTCCTGGACAGGGGGAATGAACACTGAAGCTTTCTTT.

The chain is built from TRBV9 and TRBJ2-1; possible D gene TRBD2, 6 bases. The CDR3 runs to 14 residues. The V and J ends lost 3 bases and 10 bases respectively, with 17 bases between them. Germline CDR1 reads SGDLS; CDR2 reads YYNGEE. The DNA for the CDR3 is TGTGCCAGCAGCGGTAGCGGCCCCTTGGGGGAGCAGTTCTTC. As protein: CASSGSGPLGEQFF.

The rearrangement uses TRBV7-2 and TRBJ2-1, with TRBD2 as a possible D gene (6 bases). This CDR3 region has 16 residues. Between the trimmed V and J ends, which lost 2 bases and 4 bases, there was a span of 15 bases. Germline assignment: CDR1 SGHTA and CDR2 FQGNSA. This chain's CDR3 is CASSLSGPGPYNEQFF. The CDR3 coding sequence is TGTGCCAGCAGCTTAAGCGGGCCTGGGCCTTACAATGAGCAGTTCTTC. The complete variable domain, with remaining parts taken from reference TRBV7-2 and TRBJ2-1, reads GAGVSQSPSNKVTEKGKDVELRCDPISGHTALYWYRQSLGQGLEFLIYFQGNSAPDKSGLPSDRFSAERTGGSVSTLTIQRTQQEDSAVYLCASSLSGPGPYNEQFFGPGTRLTVL.

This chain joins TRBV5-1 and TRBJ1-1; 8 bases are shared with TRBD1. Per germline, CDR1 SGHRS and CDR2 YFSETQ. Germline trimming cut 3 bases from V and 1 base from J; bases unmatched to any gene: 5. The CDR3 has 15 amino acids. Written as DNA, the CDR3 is TGCGCCAGCAGCTATGGGGGACAGGCGAACACTGAAGCTTTCTTT. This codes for CASSYGGQANTEAFF.

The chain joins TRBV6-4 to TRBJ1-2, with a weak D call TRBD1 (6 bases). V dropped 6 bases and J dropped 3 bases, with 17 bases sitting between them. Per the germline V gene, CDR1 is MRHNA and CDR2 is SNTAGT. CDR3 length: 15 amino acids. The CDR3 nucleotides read TGTGCCAGCAGCCCGGGGGGGGCCGAATACTATGGCTACACCTTC. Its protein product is CASSPGGAEYYGYTF.